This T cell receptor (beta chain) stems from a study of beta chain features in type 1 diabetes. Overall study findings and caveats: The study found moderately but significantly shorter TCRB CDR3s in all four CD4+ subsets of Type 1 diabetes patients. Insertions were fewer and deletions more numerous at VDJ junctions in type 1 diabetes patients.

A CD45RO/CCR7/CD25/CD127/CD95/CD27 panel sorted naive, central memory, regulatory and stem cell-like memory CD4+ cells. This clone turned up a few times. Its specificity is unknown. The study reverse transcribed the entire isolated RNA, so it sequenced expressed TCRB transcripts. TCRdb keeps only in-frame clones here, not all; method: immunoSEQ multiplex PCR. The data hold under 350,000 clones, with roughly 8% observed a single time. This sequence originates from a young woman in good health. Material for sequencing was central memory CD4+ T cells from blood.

In DNA, the CDR3 is TGTGCCAGCAGCGTTGGAAAGGCCAAGGAGCCCCAGCATTTT. Encoded protein: CASSVGKAKEPQHF. This chain joins TRBV9 and TRBJ1-5, with D uncertain. The CDR3 runs 14 residues. V lost 2 bases, J lost 8 bases, and 14 bases lay in between. Germline V gene sequence: CDR1 SGDLS, CDR2 YYNGEE. Using reference TRBV9 and TRBJ1-5 for the parts outside the CDR3, the full variable domain is DSGVTQTPKHLITATGQRVTLRCSPRSGDLSVYWYQQSLDQGLQFLIQYYNGEERAKGNILERFSAQQFPDLHSELNLSSLELGDSALYFCASSVGKAKEPQHFGDGTRLSIL.